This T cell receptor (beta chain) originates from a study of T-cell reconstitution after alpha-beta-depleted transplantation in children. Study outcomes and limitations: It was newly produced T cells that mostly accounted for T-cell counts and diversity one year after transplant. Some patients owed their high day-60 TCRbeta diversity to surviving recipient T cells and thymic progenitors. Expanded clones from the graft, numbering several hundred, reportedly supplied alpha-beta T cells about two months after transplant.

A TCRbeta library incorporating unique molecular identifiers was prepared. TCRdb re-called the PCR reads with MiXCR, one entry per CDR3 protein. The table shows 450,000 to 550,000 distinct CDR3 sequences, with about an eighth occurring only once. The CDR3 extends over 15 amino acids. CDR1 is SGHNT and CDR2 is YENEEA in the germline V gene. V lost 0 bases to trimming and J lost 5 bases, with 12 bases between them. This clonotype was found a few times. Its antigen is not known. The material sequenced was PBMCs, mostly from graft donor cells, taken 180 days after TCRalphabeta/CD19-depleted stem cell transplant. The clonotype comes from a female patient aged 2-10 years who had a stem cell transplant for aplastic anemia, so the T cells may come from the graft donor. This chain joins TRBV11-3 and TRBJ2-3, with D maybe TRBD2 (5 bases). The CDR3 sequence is CASSLDREGGDTQYF. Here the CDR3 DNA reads TGTGCCAGCAGCTTAGATCGGGAAGGAGGAGATACGCAGTATTTT.